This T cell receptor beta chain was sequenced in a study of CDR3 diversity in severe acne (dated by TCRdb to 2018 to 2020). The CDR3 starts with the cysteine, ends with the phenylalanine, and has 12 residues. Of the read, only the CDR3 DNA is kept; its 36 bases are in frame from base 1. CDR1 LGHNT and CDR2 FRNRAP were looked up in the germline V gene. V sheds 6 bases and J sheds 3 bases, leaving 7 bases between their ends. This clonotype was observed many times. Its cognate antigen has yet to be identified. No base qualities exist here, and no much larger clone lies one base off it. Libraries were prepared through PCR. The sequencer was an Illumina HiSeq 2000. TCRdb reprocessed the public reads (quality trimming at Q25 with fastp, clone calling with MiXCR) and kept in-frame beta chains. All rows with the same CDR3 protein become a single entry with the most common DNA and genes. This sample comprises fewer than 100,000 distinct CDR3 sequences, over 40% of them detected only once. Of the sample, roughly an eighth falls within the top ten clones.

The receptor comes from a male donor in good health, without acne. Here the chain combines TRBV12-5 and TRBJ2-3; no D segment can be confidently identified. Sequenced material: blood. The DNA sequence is TGTGCTAGTGGGCCGAATACAGATACGCAGTATTTT. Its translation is CASGPNTDTQYF.